The source of this TCR beta chain is a study of T cells in localized non-small cell lung cancer (dated by TCRdb to 2018 to 2021). Background for the entire study: The study analyzed T cell repertoires of hundreds of early-stage NSCLC patients, comparing tumors and uninvolved tumor-adjacent lungs. The cohort comprised 200 to 300 treatment-naïve NSCLC patients with resected, localized lung tumors. Of the NSCLC patients, 129 were male and approximately 99 were female, and the mean age was approximately 66 years. The paper as a whole reports these results and caveats: A median of around 60 of the top 100 tumor clones turned up in the paired uninvolved adjacent lung, and around 27 of those clones also ranked among the top 100 of that same adjacent lung. Higher T cell density in blood was associated with longer overall survival, whereas higher clonality in adjacent lung was associated with shorter survival. Uninvolved tumor-adjacent lung showed the highest T cell clonality, higher than tumor, which suggests more focused antigenic responses in the uninvolved tumor-adjacent lung. Since the design was exploratory, TCR variables were selected using unadjusted p-values with no false-discovery rate correction. Multi-region tumor sequencing was not performed, so intratumor heterogeneity could not be excluded.

The germline V gene sets CDR1 to SGHAT and CDR2 to FQNNGV. The CDR3 measures 15 amino acids from cysteine to phenylalanine. CDR3 DNA only is kept here, 45 bases in frame from base 1. V has 1 base trimmed and J has 11 bases trimmed; junction bases matching no gene number 12. TCR beta CDR3 regions were sequenced from DNA using the immunoSEQ Assay. From the authors' description of their analysis: To compute T cell density, TCR beta template counts were normalized to usable DNA, which was estimated by amplifying housekeeping genes. Richness was estimated using the preseqR package, with extrapolation to 400,000 templates for PBMC samples and to 120,000 templates for tissue samples. Clonality was defined by subtracting Pielou's evenness from one. Tissue-enriched TCRs were identified by differential abundance testing using productive amino-acid clonotypes, minimum total count 5 and alpha 0.1. The Jaccard Index and the Morisita Overlap Index were used to measure repertoire overlap between compartments. TCR beta CDR3s were clustered by GLIPH together with public tetramer-defined viral CDR3s, and at least three viral sequences plus V-gene enrichment were required for viral motifs. In its TCRdb copy, this immuneACCESS table keeps in-frame sequences only and misses some clones. Where compared with another copy, unresolved V genes explain less than half of these, and the others have no known cause. V and J calls and clone size follow that table, whereas D and trimming were derived from the DNA. This sample comprises about 33,000 clones, roughly 90% of them detected only once. Around 4.1% of the sample is in the top ten clones.

Worth noting for this clone: The antigen this receptor binds is unknown. Qualities for individual bases were not recorded, and no much larger clone is one base off.

At diagnosis, peripheral blood, uninvolved tumor-adjacent lung and tumor were collected and stored as a combination of fresh-frozen and FFPE material. For TCR repertoire profiling, blood samples were analyzed as peripheral blood mononuclear cells. The sequence was obtained from a man between 40 and 75 years old with stage I lung adenocarcinoma. Recombination joined TRBV11-2 with TRBJ1-1, with TRBD1 matching 8 junction bases. The starting material was peripheral blood, obtained before any cancer treatment. The encoded CDR3 is CASSLVLGQGGVAFF. The DNA sequence is given as TGTGCCAGCAGCTTAGTTCTCGGACAGGGAGGAGTGGCTTTCTTT.